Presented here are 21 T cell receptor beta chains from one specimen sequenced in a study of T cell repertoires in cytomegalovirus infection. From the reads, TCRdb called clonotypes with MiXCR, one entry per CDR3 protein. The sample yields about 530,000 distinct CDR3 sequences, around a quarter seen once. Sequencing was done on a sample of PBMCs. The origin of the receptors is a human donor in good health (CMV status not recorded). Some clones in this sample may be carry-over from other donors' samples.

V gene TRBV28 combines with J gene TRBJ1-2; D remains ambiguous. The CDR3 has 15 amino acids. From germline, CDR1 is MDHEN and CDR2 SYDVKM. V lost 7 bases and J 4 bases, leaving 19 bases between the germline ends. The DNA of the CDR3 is TGTGCCAGCATCGATCCGGCCCGGGGAAGCTATGGCTACACCTTC. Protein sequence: CASIDPARGSYGYTF.

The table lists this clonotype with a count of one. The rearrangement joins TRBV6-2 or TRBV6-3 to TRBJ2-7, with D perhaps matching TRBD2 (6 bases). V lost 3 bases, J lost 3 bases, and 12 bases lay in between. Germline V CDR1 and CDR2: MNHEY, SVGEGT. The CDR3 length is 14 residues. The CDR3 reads CASSYLAGLYEQYV. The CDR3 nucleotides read TGTGCCAGCAGTTATCTCGCGGGACTCTACGAGCAGTACGTC.

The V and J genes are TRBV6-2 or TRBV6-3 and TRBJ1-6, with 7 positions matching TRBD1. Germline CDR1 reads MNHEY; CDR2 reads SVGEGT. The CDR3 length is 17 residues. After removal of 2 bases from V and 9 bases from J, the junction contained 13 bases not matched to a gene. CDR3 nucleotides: TGTGCCAGCAGTTACGGTTCTGACAGGGCGGTTCGTTCACCCCTCCACTTT. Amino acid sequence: CASSYGSDRAVRSPLHF.

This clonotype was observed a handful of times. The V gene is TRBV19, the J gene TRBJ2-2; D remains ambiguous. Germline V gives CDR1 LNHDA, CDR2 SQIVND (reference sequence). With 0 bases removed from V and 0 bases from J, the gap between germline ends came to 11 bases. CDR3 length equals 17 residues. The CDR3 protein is CASSIDIFSANTGELFF. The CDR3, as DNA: TGTGCCAGTAGTATAGACATTTTCTCTGCGAACACCGGGGAGCTGTTTTTT.

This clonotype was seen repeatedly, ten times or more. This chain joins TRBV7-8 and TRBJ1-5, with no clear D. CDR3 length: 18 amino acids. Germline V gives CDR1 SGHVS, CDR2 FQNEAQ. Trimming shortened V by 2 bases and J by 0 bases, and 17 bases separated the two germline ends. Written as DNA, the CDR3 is TGTGCCAGCAGCTTACAAGCGATCGAGGAGTATAGCAATCAGCCCCAGCATTTT. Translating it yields CASSLQAIEEYSNQPQHF. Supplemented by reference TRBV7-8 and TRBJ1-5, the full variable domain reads GAGVSQSPRYKVAKRGQDVALRCDPISGHVSLFWYQQALGQGPEFLTYFQNEAQLDKSGLPSDRFFAERPEGSVSTLKIQRTQQEDSAVYLCASSLQAIEEYSNQPQHFGDGTRLSIL.

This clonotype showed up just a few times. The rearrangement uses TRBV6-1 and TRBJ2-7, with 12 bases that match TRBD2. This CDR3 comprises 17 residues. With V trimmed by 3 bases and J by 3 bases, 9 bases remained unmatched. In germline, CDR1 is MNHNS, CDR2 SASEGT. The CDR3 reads CASSDNLTSGRGYEQYF. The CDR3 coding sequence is TGTGCCAGCAGTGACAACCTGACTAGCGGGAGAGGCTACGAGCAGTACTTC.

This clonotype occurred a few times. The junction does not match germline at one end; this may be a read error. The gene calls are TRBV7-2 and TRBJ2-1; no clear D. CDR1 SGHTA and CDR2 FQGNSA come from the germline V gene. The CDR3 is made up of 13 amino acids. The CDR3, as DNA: TGTGCCAGCAGGTTAGTAAGCTCCAATGAGCAGTTCTTC. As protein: CASRLVSSNEQFF.

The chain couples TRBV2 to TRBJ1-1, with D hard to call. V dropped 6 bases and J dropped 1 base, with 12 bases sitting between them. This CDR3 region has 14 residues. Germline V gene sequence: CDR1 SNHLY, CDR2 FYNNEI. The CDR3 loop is CASRSAGRNTEAFF. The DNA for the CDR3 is TGTGCCAGCAGATCTGCGGGCAGGAACACTGAAGCTTTCTTT. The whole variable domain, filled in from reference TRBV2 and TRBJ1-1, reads EPEVTQTPSHQVTQMGQEVILRCVPISNHLYFYWYRQILGQKVEFLVSFYNNEISEKSEIFDDQFSVERPDGSNFTLKIRSTKLEDSAMYFCASRSAGRNTEAFFGQGTRLTVV.

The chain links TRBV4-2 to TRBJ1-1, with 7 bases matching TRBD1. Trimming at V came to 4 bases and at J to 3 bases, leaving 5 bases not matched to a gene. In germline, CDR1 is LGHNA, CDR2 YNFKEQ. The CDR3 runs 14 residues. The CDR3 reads CASSRDSSDTEAFF. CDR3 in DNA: TGTGCCAGCAGCCGGGACAGCTCGGACACTGAAGCTTTCTTT.

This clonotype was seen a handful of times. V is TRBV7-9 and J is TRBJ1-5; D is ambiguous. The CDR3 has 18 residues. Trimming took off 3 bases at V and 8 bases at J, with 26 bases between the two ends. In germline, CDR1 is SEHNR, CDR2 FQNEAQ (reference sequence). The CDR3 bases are TGTGCCAGCAGCTTTTTCCAGAGCAGGCGAAACGGTTGGGAGCCCCAGCATTTT. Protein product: CASSFFQSRRNGWEPQHF.

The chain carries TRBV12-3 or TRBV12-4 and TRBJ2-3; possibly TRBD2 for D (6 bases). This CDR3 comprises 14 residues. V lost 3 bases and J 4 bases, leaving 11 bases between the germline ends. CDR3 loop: CASSLLLASDTQYF. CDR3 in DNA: TGTGCCAGCAGTTTGCTACTAGCATCAGATACGCAGTATTTT.

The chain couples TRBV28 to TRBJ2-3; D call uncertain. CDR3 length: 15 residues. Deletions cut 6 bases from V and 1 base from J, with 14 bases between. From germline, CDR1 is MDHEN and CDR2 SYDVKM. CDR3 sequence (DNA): TGTGCCAGCAGCTCGGACCGGACCGGCACAGATACGCAGTATTTT. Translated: CASSSDRTGTDTQYF.

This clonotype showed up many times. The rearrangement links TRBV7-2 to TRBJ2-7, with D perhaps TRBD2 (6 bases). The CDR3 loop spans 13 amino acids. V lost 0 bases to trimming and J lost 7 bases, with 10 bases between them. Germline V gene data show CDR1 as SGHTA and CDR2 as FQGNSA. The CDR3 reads CASSLAGGREQYF. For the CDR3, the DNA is TGTGCCAGCAGCTTAGCGGGGGGTCGTGAGCAGTACTTC.

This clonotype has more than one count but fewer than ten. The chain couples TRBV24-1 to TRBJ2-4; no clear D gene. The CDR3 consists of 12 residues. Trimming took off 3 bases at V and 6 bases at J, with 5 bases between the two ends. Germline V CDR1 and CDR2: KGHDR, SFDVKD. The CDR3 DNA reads TGTGCCACCAGTGATCCATCAAACATTCAGTACTTC. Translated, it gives CATSDPSNIQYF.

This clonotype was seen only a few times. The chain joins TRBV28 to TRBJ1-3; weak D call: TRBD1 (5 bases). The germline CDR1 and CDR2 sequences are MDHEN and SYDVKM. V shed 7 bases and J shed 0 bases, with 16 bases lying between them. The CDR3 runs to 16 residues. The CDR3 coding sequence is TGTGCCAGCAACCCGGGGACGGTCAGCTCTGGAAACACCATATATTTT. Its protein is CASNPGTVSSGNTIYF.

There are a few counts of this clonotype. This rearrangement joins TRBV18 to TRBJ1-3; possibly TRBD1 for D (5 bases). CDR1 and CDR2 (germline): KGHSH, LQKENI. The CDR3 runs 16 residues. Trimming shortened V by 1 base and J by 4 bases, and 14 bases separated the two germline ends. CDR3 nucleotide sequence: TGTGCCAGCTCACCACTGCAGGGAACAACAGGAAACACCATATATTTT. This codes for CASSPLQGTTGNTIYF.

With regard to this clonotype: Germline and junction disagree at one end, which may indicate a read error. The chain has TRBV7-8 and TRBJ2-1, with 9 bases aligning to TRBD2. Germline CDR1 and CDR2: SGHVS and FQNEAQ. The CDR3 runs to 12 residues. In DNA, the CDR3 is TGTGCCAGCAGCTCGATAGCGGGAGTAGGGCTCTTC. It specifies CASSSIAGVGLF.

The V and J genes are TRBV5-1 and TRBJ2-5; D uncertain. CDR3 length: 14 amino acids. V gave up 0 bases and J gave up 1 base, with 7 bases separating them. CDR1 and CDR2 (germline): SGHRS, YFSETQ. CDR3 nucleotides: TGCGCCAGCAGCTTGGCGCCAACCCAAGAGACCCAGTACTTC. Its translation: CASSLAPTQETQYF.

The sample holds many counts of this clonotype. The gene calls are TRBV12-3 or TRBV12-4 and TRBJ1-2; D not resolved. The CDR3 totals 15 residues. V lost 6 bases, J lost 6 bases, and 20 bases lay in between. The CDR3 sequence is CASSSKRHLANGYTF. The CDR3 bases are TGTGCCAGCAGCTCTAAACGGCATCTTGCTAATGGCTACACCTTC.

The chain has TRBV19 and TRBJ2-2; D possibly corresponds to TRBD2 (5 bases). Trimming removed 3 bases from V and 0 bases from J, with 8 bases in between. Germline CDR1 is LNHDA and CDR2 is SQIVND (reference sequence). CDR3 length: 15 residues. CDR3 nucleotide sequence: TGTGCCAGTAGTATGGCCGGGACGAACACCGGGGAGCTGTTTTTT. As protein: CASSMAGTNTGELFF.

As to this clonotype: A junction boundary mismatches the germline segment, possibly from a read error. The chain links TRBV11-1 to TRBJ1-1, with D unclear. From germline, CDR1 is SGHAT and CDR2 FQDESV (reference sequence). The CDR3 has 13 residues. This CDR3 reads CASSFNRDTEVFF. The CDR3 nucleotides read TGTGCCAGCAGCTTCAACCGAGACACTGAAGTTTTCTTT.